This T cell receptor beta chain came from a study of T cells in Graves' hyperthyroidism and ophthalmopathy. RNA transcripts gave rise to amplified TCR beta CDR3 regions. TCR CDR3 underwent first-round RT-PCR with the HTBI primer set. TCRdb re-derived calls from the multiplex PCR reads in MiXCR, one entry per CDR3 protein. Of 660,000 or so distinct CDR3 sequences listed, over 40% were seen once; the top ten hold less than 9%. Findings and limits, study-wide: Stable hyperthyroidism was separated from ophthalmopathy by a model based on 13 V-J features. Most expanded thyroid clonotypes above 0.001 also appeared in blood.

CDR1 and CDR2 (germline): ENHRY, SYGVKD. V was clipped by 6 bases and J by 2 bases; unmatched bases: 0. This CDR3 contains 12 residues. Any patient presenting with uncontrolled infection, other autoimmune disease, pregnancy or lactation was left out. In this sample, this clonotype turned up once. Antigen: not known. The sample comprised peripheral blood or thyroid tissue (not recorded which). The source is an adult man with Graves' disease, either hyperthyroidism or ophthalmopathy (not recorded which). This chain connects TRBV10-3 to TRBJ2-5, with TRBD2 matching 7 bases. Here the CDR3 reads CAIRAGQETQYF. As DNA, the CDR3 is TGTGCCATCAGAGCGGGACAAGAGACCCAGTACTTC.